The 14 T cell receptor beta chains listed next were all sequenced from one sample in a study of blood T cell repertoires in COVID-19. Data came from immunoSEQ multiplex PCR; TCRdb stores just in-frame clones and leaves some out. The repertoire holds hundreds of thousands of clones, with roughly 88% as singletons. Sequenced: PBMCs or T cells enriched from blood (not recorded which). These receptors came from a young woman who had recovered from COVID-19.

Remarks on this clone: At one end the junction does not follow the germline gene, possibly because of a read error. The J gene is TRBJ2-1, the V gene TRBV7-7, with 8 positions matching TRBD1. This CDR3 is built from 13 residues. Germline V gene sequence: CDR1 SSHAT, CDR2 FNYEAQ (reference sequence). The CDR3 is CASSLARDREQFF. CDR3 DNA: TGTGCTAGCAGCTTAGCCCGGGACAGGGAGCAGTTCTTC.

Turning to this clone: Relative to the germline gene, one junction end is altered; a read error may explain this. Written as DNA, the CDR3 is TGTGCTAGCAGCCCACTAGCGGGGGACCTCACCAACGAGCAGTACTTC. As protein: CASSPLAGDLTNEQYF. The chain combines TRBV7-7 with TRBJ2-7; 11 bases align to TRBD2. This CDR3 region has 16 residues. Germline V gene lookup returns CDR1 SSHAT and CDR2 FNYEAQ (reference sequence).

This clone was seen only a few times. Additional DNA sequences in this sample encode the identical CDR3. The rearrangement links TRBV10-3 to TRBJ1-2, with a tentative D call TRBD1 (6 bases). V gave up 3 bases and J gave up 6 bases, with 8 bases separating them. This CDR3 region has 12 residues. CDR1 and CDR2 from the germline V gene are ENHRY and SYGVKD. CDR3 DNA: TGTGCCATCAGTGACAACAGGGATGGCTACACCTTC. Its protein is CAISDNRDGYTF.

In the case of this clone: At one end, the junction sequence differs from germline, possibly due to a read error. The CDR3 DNA reads TGTGCAAGCAGGGGGCTTAATTACCATTACAATGAGCAGTTCTTC. Translating it yields CASRGLNYHYNEQFF. V usage is TRBV7-9 and J usage is TRBJ2-1, with 8 bases aligning to TRBD1. The CDR3 length is 15 residues. The V gene's germline CDR1 is SEHNR and CDR2 FQNEAQ (reference sequence).

V and J are TRBV9 and TRBJ1-2; TRBD1 matches at 8 bases. CDR1 and CDR2 from the germline V gene are SGDLS and YYNGEE. The J segment lost 8 bases and the V segment lost 4 bases, leaving 10 bases of the junction unmatched. The CDR3 spans 14 residues. CDR3 bases: TGTGCCAGCAGCCCCCGGACAGGGCTAATGGGCTACACCTTC. Translation gives CASSPRTGLMGYTF.

V usage is TRBV27 and J usage is TRBJ1-2, with TRBD1 as a possible D gene (5 bases). The CDR3 sequence is 14 residues long. Germline V CDR1 and CDR2: MNHEY, SMNVEV (reference sequence). The germline V and J ends were trimmed by 2 bases and 4 bases, with 11 bases remaining between them. CDR3 DNA sequence: TGTGCCAGCAGTTTAGGGGGGATCCCCTATGGCTACACCTTC. As protein: CASSLGGIPYGYTF.

This chain joins TRBV29-1 and TRBJ2-1; 8 bases match TRBD2. From germline, CDR1 is SQVTM and CDR2 ANQGSEA. This CDR3 region has 16 residues. The V segment lost 6 bases and the J segment 2 bases; nucleotides outside the gene matches: 12. For the CDR3, the DNA is TGCAGCGTCCAAGACCCTCTAGCGGGTGCCTACAATGAGCAGTTCTTC. This gives the protein CSVQDPLAGAYNEQFF.

This clone was seen a single time. The chain employs TRBV5-1 and TRBJ2-1; 10 bases line up with TRBD2. The CDR3 sequence is 16 residues long. The V gene end was trimmed by 4 bases and the J gene end by 9 bases; junction bases not matched to a gene: 13. Germline lookup yields CDR1 SGHRS and CDR2 YFSETQ. CDR3 sequence: CASSHRLAGVSGEQFF. The CDR3 region has the DNA TGCGCCAGCAGCCATCGTCTAGCGGGAGTTTCAGGTGAGCAGTTCTTC.

V and J are TRBV30 and TRBJ1-1, with D perhaps matching TRBD1 (5 bases). Per germline, CDR1 GTSNPN and CDR2 SVGIG (reference sequence). Trimming stripped 1 base from V and 5 bases from J, with 17 bases between. There are 15 residues in the CDR3. The CDR3 here is CAWSGRGGKGTEAFF. The CDR3 DNA is TGTGCCTGGAGTGGGCGGGGGGGAAAGGGTACTGAAGCTTTCTTT.

The V gene is TRBV24-1, the J gene TRBJ1-1; D ambiguous. CDR1 is KGHDR, CDR2 SFDVKD, per germline. The CDR3 is 13 amino acids. V was pared by 5 bases and J by 4 bases, with 10 bases between. In DNA, the CDR3 is TGTGCCACCAGTGCCCCGGGGAGCACTGAAGCTTTCTTT. Its translation is CATSAPGSTEAFF.

This sequence joins TRBV7-9 and TRBJ2-5; 8 bases agree with TRBD1. CDR3 length: 17 amino acids. The V and J ends lost 3 bases and 1 base, in that order; junction bases with no gene match: 10. Germline V gene lookup returns CDR1 SEHNR and CDR2 FQNEAQ (reference sequence). CDR3 sequence: CASSFYSDRGIQETQYF. The CDR3 DNA reads as TGTGCCAGCAGCTTCTACTCAGACAGGGGAATCCAAGAGACCCAGTACTTC.

The chain recombines TRBV28 with TRBJ2-3; 10 positions agree with TRBD2. Germline V CDR1 and CDR2: MDHEN, SYDVKM. With 3 bases clipped from V and 1 base from J, the junction kept 1 base outside the gene matches. The CDR3 covers 15 residues. CDR3 sequence reads: CASSFGTSGTDTQYF. CDR3 bases: TGTGCCAGCAGTTTTGGGACTAGCGGCACAGATACGCAGTATTTT.

The chain carries TRBV4-1 and TRBJ1-2; 10 bases map to TRBD1. Germline lookup yields CDR1 MGHRA and CDR2 YSYEKL. V lost 0 bases, J lost 8 bases, and 12 bases stayed unmatched. The CDR3 totals 17 residues. CDR3 in amino acids: CASSQDGRDRGTSGYTF. CDR3 nucleotide sequence: TGCGCCAGCAGCCAAGATGGCCGGGACAGGGGTACGTCGGGCTACACCTTC.

The V and J genes are TRBV4-3 and TRBJ2-3; D ambiguous. This CDR3 comprises 18 residues. CDR1 is LGHNA, CDR2 YSLEER, per germline. Trimming took 7 bases from V and 4 from J, leaving 27 bases between them. The CDR3 here is CASTKNWVTVPLADTQYF. In nucleotides, the CDR3 is TGCGCCAGCACCAAAAACTGGGTTACAGTCCCTTTGGCAGATACGCAGTATTTT.